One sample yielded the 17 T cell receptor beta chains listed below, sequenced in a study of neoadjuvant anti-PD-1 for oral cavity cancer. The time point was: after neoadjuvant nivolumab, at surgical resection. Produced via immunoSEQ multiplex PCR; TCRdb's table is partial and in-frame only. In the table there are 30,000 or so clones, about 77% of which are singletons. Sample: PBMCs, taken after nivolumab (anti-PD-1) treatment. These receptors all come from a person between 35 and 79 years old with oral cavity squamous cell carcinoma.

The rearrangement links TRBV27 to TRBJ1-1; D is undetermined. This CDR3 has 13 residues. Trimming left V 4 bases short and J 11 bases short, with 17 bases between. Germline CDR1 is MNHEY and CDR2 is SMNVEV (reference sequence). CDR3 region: CASSSSTPRRAFF. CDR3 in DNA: TGTGCCAGCAGTTCGTCGACACCCCGGCGGGCTTTCTTT.

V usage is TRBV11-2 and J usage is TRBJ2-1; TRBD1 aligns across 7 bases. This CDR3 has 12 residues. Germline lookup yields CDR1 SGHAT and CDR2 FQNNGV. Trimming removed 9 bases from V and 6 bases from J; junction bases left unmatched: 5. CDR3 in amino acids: CASRGQSNEQFF. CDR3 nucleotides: TGTGCCAGTAGGGGACAGTCCAATGAGCAGTTCTTC.

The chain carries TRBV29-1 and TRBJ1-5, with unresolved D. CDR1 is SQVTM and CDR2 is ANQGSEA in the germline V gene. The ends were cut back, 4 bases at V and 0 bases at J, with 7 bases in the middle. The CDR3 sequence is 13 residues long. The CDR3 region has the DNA TGCAGCGTTGGCGGTCATAGCAATCAGCCCCAGCATTTT. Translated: CSVGGHSNQPQHF.

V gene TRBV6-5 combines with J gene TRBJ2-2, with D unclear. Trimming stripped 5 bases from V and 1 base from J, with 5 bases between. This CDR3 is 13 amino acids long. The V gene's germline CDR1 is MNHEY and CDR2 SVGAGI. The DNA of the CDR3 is TGTGCCAGCAGTCTCAGGAACACCGGGGAGCTGTTTTTT. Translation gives CASSLRNTGELFF.

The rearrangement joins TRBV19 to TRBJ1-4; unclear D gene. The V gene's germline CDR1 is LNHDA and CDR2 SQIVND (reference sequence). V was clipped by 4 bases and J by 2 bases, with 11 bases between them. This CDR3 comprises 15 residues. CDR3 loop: CASSTGRITNEKLFF. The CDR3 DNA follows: TGTGCCAGTAGTACGGGCCGGATCACTAATGAAAAACTGTTTTTT.

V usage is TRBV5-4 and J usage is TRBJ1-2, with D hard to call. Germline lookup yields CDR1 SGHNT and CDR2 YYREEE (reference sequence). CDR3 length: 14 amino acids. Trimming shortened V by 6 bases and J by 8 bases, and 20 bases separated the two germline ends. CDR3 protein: CASNSNRELQGYTF. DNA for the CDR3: TGTGCCAGCAATTCAAACCGGGAGCTTCAGGGCTACACCTTC.

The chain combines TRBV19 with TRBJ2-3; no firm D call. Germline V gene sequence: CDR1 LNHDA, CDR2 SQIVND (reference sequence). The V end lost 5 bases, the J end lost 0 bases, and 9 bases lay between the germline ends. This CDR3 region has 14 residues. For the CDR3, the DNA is TGTGCCAGTAGTCAATCGGCTAGCACAGATACGCAGTATTTT. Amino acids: CASSQSASTDTQYF.

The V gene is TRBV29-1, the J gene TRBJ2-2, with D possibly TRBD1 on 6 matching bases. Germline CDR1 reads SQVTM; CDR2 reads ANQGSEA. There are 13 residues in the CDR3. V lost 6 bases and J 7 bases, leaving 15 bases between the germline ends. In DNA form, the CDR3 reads TGCAGCGTCCTGACAGGAAGGGGCGGGGAGCTGTTTTTT. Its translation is CSVLTGRGGELFF.

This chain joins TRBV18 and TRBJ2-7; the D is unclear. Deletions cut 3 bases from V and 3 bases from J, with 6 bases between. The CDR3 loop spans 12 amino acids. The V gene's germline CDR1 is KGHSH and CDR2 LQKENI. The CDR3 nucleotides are TGTGCCAGCTCACCGAATGACTACGAGCAGTACTTC. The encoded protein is CASSPNDYEQYF.

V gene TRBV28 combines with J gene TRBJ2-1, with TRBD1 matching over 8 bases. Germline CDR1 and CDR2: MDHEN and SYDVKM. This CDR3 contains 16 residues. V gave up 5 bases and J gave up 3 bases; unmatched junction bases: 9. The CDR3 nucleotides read TGTGCCAGCAGTCCCAACGGACAGGGCTTCTACAATGAGCAGTTCTTC. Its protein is CASSPNGQGFYNEQFF.

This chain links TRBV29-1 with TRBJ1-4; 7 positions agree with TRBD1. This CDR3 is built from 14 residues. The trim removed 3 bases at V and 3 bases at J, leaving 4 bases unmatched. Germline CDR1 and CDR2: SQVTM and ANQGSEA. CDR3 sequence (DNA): TGCAGCGTTGATGTTCAGGGGGCTAATGAAAAACTGTTTTTT. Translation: CSVDVQGANEKLFF.

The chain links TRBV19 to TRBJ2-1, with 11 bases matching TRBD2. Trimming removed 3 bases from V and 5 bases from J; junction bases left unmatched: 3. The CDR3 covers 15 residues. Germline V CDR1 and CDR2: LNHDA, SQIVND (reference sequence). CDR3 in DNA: TGTGCCAGTAGTATCGGGACTAGCGGTAACAATGAGCAGTTCTTC. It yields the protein CASSIGTSGNNEQFF. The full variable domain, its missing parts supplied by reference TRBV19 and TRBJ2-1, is DGGITQSPKYLFRKEGQNVTLSCEQNLNHDAMYWYRQDPGQGLRLIYYSQIVNDFQKGDIAEGYSVSREKKESFPLTVTSAQKNPTAFYLCASSIGTSGNNEQFFGPGTRLTVL.

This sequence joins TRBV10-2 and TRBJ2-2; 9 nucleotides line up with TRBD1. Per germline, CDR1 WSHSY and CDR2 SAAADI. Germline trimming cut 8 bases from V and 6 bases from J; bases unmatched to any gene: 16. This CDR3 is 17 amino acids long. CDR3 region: CASSRPGTGKEAGELFF. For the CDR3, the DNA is TGCGCCAGCTCCCGTCCCGGGACAGGGAAGGAGGCCGGGGAGCTGTTTTTT.

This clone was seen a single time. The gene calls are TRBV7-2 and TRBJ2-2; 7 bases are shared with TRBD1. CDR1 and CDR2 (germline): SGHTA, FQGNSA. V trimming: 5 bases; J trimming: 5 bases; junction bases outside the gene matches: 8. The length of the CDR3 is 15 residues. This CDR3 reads CASSRRDSATGELFF. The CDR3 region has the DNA TGTGCCAGCAGCCGCCGGGACAGCGCTACCGGGGAGCTGTTTTTT. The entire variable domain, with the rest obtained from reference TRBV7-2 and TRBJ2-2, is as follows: GAGVSQSPSNKVTEKGKDVELRCDPISGHTALYWYRQSLGQGLEFLIYFQGNSAPDKSGLPSDRFSAERTGGSVSTLTIQRTQQEDSAVYLCASSRRDSATGELFFGEGSRLTVL.

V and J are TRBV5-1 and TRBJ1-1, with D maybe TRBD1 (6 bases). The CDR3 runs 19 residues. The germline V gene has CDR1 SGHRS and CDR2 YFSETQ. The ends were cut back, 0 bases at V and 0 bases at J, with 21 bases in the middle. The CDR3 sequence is CASSLAGAVGRGMNTEAFF. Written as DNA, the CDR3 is TGCGCCAGCAGCTTGGCCGGCGCCGTTGGCAGGGGCATGAACACTGAAGCTTTCTTT.

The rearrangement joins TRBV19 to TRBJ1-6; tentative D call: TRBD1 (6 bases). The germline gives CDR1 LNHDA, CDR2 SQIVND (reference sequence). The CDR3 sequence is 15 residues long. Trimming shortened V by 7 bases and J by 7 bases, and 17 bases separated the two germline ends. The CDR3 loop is CASKTPGQQNSPLHF. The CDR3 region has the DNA TGTGCCAGTAAGACCCCGGGACAACAAAATTCACCCCTCCACTTT.

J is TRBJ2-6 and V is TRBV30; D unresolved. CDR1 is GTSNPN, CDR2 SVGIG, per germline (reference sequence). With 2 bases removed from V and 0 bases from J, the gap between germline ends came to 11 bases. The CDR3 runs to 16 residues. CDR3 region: CAWSRVEFSGANVLTF. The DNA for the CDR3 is TGTGCCTGGAGTAGGGTGGAATTCTCTGGGGCCAACGTCCTGACTTTC.